Presented here are 14 T cell receptor beta chains from one specimen sequenced in a study of draining lymph node invasion in breast cancer. The CD4+ CD45RA- CD25high gate defined the sorted memory regulatory T cells. TCRdb re-analysed the bulk RNA-seq reads in MiXCR, keeping a single row per CDR3 protein. The sample carries 2,500 to 3,500 distinct CDR3 sequences, roughly 46% recorded once. The specimen sequenced was sorted memory Tregs from a lymph node. The receptors were gathered from a female donor with luminal breast cancer.

The CDR3: CSASSGNYGYTF. DNA of the CDR3: TGCAGTGCAAGCTCCGGCAACTATGGCTACACCTTC. This chain joins TRBV20-1 and TRBJ1-2; D gene ambiguous. CDR3 length equals 12 residues. The V and J ends lost 6 bases and 2 bases respectively, with 10 bases between them. Germline V CDR1 and CDR2: DFQATT, SNEGSKA (reference sequence).

This clonotype was detected only a few times. This chain connects TRBV9 to TRBJ2-7, with D tentatively TRBD2 (5 bases). The germline gives CDR1 SGDLS, CDR2 YYNGEE. The CDR3 length is 15 residues. V lost 4 bases and J 0 bases, leaving 14 bases between the germline ends. The DNA of the CDR3 is TGTGCCAGCAGCACCCAAGCGGCGAGCTCCTACGAGCAGTACTTC. It codes for CASSTQAASSYEQYF.

The chain uses TRBV2 and TRBJ1-5; unclear D gene. This CDR3 has 13 amino acids. Germline V gene sequence: CDR1 SNHLY, CDR2 FYNNEI. With 5 bases removed from V and 5 bases from J, the gap between germline ends came to 10 bases. In DNA, the CDR3 is TGTGCCAGCAGTTTGGACTGGGATCAGCCCCAGCATTTT. It encodes CASSLDWDQPQHF.

The rearrangement joins TRBV12-3 or TRBV12-4 to TRBJ2-1; 11 bases are shared with TRBD1. Unmatched junction bases numbered 9, after V lost 6 bases and J lost 8 bases. This CDR3 has 15 residues. The CDR3 bases are TGTGCCAGCAGCCGCCGGACAGGGGGCGCACATGAGCAGTTCTTC. It translates to CASSRRTGGAHEQFF.

This sequence joins TRBV14 and TRBJ2-3; the D is unclear. The V gene's germline CDR1 is SGHDN and CDR2 FVKESK. V was trimmed by 1 base and J by 10 bases, leaving 9 bases between them. The CDR3 extends over 12 amino acids. The CDR3 region has the DNA TGTGCCAGCAGCCAAGGGCAGTGGGCGCAGTATTTT. Translation: CASSQGQWAQYF.

The chain uses TRBV7-2 and TRBJ2-7; 10 bases fit TRBD1. V trimming: 4 bases; J trimming: 6 bases; junction bases outside the gene matches: 6. This CDR3 has 14 amino acids. Per the germline V gene, CDR1 is SGHTA and CDR2 is FQGNSA. The CDR3 protein is CASSSTGQGFEQYF. As DNA, the CDR3 is TGTGCCAGCAGCTCCACGGGACAGGGGTTCGAGCAGTACTTC.

This sequence joins TRBV6-5 and TRBJ1-5; D remains ambiguous. CDR3 size: 13 residues. Trimming pared 10 bases from V and 0 bases from J, leaving 10 bases between. Germline V CDR1 and CDR2: MNHEY, SVGAGI. CDR3 sequence (DNA): TGTGCCACCGCTCGGGCTAGCAATCAGCCCCAGCATTTT. Encoded protein: CATARASNQPQHF.

This clonotype was found a few times. The chain is built from TRBV7-9 and TRBJ1-3, with 9 bases identical to TRBD1. Germline lookup yields CDR1 SEHNR and CDR2 FQNEAQ (reference sequence). V shed 5 bases and J 5 bases; nucleotides not matched to a gene: 7. The CDR3 loop spans 15 amino acids. The CDR3 sequence: CASSPTGTGRNTIYF. In nucleotides, the CDR3 is TGTGCCAGCAGCCCCACCGGGACAGGGAGAAACACCATATATTTT. The full variable domain, its missing parts supplied by reference TRBV7-9 and TRBJ1-3, is DTGVSQNPRHKITKRGQNVTFRCDPISEHNRLYWYRQTLGQGPEFLTYFQNEAQLEKSRLLSDRFSAERPKGSFSTLEIQRTEQGDSAMYLCASSPTGTGRNTIYFGEGSWLTVV.

This clonotype was seen a handful of times. V gene TRBV13 combines with J gene TRBJ2-1, with TRBD2 matching 7 bases. CDR3 length equals 14 residues. The V segment lost 10 bases and the J segment 0 bases; nucleotides outside the gene matches: 6. From germline, CDR1 is PRHDT and CDR2 FYEKMQ (reference sequence). CDR3 in amino acids: CATRRLASYNEQFF. CDR3 in DNA: TGTGCCACCCGAAGACTAGCCTCCTACAATGAGCAGTTCTTC.

This clonotype has just a few counts. CDR3 protein: CASSLDKRGNQPQHF. CDR3 in DNA: TGTGCCAGCAGCTTAGATAAGCGGGGCAATCAGCCCCAGCATTTT. The V call is TRBV11-3, the J call TRBJ1-5; D gene ambiguous. CDR3 length: 15 residues. The germline V gene encodes CDR1 SGHNT and CDR2 YENEEA. V was cut by 0 bases and J by 2 bases, with 8 bases left in between.

This chain connects TRBV7-2 to TRBJ1-4, with D unclear. Trimming left V 5 bases short and J 6 bases short, with 10 bases between. The CDR3 has 13 amino acids. The germline gives CDR1 SGHTA, CDR2 FQGNSA. The CDR3 nucleotides read TGTGCCAGCAGCCGGCTATACGATGAAAAACTGTTTTTT. This gives the protein CASSRLYDEKLFF.

The V call is TRBV29-1, the J call TRBJ1-2; D not resolved. The CDR3 has 11 amino acids. The V gene lost 7 bases and the J gene lost 0 bases, with 6 bases spanning the gap. Per germline, CDR1 SQVTM and CDR2 ANQGSEA. The CDR3 bases are TGCAGCGGCGGGGCTAACTATGGCTACACCTTC. This encodes CSGGANYGYTF. The full variable domain, in which reference TRBV29-1 and TRBJ1-2 provide the parts outside the CDR3, is SAVISQKPSRDICQRGTSLTIQCQVDSQVTMMFWYRQQPGQSLTLIATANQGSEATYESGFVIDKFPISRPNLTFSTLTVSNMSPEDSSIYLCSGGANYGYTFGSGTRLTVV.

The genes are TRBV5-1 and TRBJ2-3; weak D call: TRBD2 (5 bases). The CDR3 spans 14 residues. Trimming shortened V by 0 bases and J by 5 bases, and 10 bases separated the two germline ends. The germline V gene encodes CDR1 SGHRS and CDR2 YFSETQ. The CDR3 DNA is TGCGCCAGCAGCTTGGCACGGGGTCAAGATACGCAGTATTTT. This encodes CASSLARGQDTQYF.

This clonotype was found a few times. CDR3 in amino acids: CSARGLAEYNEQFF. The CDR3 DNA reads as TGCAGTGCTAGGGGACTAGCGGAGTACAATGAGCAGTTCTTC. This chain uses TRBV20-1 with TRBJ2-1, with 11 bases aligning to TRBD2. The junction had 2 bases not matched to a gene; V was cut back by 3 bases and J by 4 bases. The CDR3 consists of 14 residues. Germline V gives CDR1 DFQATT, CDR2 SNEGSKA (reference sequence).